This T cell receptor (beta chain) is drawn from a study of shared clonotypes between healthy human individuals. Trimming took off 4 bases at V and 10 bases at J, with 14 bases between the two ends. This CDR3 is 13 amino acids long. Germline values: CDR1 MNHEY, CDR2 SVGAGI. It was across several immunoSEQ plates that each subset's genomic DNA was evenly split. Assay used: immunoSEQ multiplex PCR; TCRdb lists only in-frame clones, some missing. This table holds hundreds of thousands of clones, around 72% found once. To note about this clone: Its cognate antigen is unknown.

The study, taken as a whole, reports: Compared with memory subsets, naive subsets generally had larger estimated richness. In several donors, around 4.8% of naive CD4 clonotypes appeared in common.

The sample was memory CD4+ T cells sorted from blood. Noted subset: CD45RA-negative fraction. V gene TRBV6-5 combines with J gene TRBJ2-1; D remains unclear. The source of this sequence is a woman under 40 in good health. The DNA for the CDR3 is TGTGCCAGCAGTTTTCTAGGGTACTCCGAGCAGTTCTTC. Residues: CASSFLGYSEQFF.